This is a list of T cell receptor beta chains from one sample in a study of T cell responses to AZD1222 COVID-19 vaccine. Here immunoSEQ multiplex PCR was the method, and the copy in TCRdb shows in-frame clones only, minus some. The data show over 100,000 clones, more than 85% seen once. This sample comprised peripheral blood, obtained on day 0 of AZD1222 vaccination. Source of these receptors: an adult in good health. The CDR3 runs from the conserved cysteine through the conserved F or W. D genes are given only for firm matches. The size of a clone is reported for some rows only, either as once, few or many, or as a class for expanded clones.

D gene: -; clone size: -; J gene: TRBJ2-1; V gene: TRBV5-8; CDR3 DNA: TGTGCCAGCAGCTTGGTTAGGGCAGTCAACGCCTACAATGAGCAGTTCTTC; CDR3 protein: CASSLVRAVNAYNEQFF
D gene: TRBD1; clone size: -; J gene: TRBJ1-4; V gene: TRBV6-5; CDR3 DNA: TGTGCCAGCAGCCCACAGGGGGCCGATTGGAAACTGTTTTTT; CDR3 protein: CASSPQGADWKLFF
D gene: -; clone size: -; J gene: TRBJ1-2; V gene: TRBV15; CDR3 DNA: TGTGCCACCAGCAGGACGACGGGCTCTTATGGCTACACCTTC; CDR3 protein: CATSRTTGSYGYTF
D gene: -; clone size: -; J gene: TRBJ1-2; V gene: TRBV29-1; CDR3 DNA: TGCAGCGTTGACTCAACCGGGACCTCCTATGGCTACACCTTC; CDR3 protein: CSVDSTGTSYGYTF
D gene: -; clone size: -; J gene: TRBJ2-1; V gene: TRBV7-6; CDR3 DNA: TGTGCCAGCAGCCCCCCTCGGGGCTACGCCGTCAATGAGCAGTTCTTC; CDR3 protein: CASSPPRGYAVNEQFF
D gene: -; clone size: -; J gene: TRBJ2-2; V gene: TRBV3-1/TRBV3-2; CDR3 DNA: TGTGCCAGCAGCCAAGGAAGGTGGGGCACCGGGGAGCTGTTTTTT; CDR3 protein: CASSQGRWGTGELFF
D gene: TRBD1; clone size: -; J gene: TRBJ1-3; V gene: TRBV10-3; CDR3 DNA: TGTGCCATCAGTGAGGGCCAGGGGGCCATATATTTT; CDR3 protein: CAISEGQGAIYF
D gene: -; clone size: -; J gene: TRBJ1-2; V gene: TRBV11-2; CDR3 DNA: TGTGCCAGCAGCCGAATTGGAGAATATGGCTACACCTTC; CDR3 protein: CASSRIGEYGYTF
D gene: -; clone size: -; J gene: TRBJ1-1; V gene: TRBV5-1; CDR3 DNA: TGCGCCAGCAGCTTGGTCCAGGACACTGAAGCTTTCTTT; CDR3 protein: CASSLVQDTEAFF
D gene: -; clone size: -; J gene: TRBJ2-2; V gene: TRBV28; CDR3 DNA: TGTGCCAGCAGTTTTCGGCAGGGGAACACCGGGGAGCTGTTTTTT; CDR3 protein: CASSFRQGNTGELFF
D gene: TRBD1; clone size: -; J gene: TRBJ2-3; V gene: TRBV29-1; CDR3 DNA: TGCAGCGTCAATTTTGGACAGGGCACAGATACGCAGTATTTT; CDR3 protein: CSVNFGQGTDTQYF
D gene: TRBD2; clone size: -; J gene: TRBJ2-1; V gene: TRBV19; CDR3 DNA: TGTGCCAGTAGTGCATTAGCGGGGGGCTACAATGAGCAGTTCTTC; CDR3 protein: CASSALAGGYNEQFF
D gene: -; clone size: -; J gene: TRBJ2-7; V gene: TRBV12-3/TRBV12-4; CDR3 DNA: TGTGCCAGCAGCCCGGGACATCGGCGGGTCCACTTC; CDR3 protein: CASSPGHRRVHF
D gene: -; clone size: -; J gene: TRBJ2-7; V gene: TRBV30; CDR3 DNA: TGTGCCTGGACTCCTAGTCTCAGCTCCTACGAGCAGTACTTC; CDR3 protein: CAWTPSLSSYEQYF
D gene: -; clone size: -; J gene: TRBJ1-6; V gene: TRBV2; CDR3 DNA: TGTGCCAGCAGTGATAGCCAGGGAATCAATTCACCCCTCCACTTT; CDR3 protein: CASSDSQGINSPLHF
D gene: -; clone size: -; J gene: TRBJ2-5; V gene: TRBV30; CDR3 DNA: TGTGCCTGGAGCGGGGGGACCCAGTACTTC; CDR3 protein: CAWSGGTQYF
D gene: -; clone size: -; J gene: TRBJ2-7; V gene: TRBV5-1; CDR3 DNA: TGCGCCAGCAGCCCGACACAGGGAGCTCCCTACGAGCAGTACTTC; CDR3 protein: CASSPTQGAPYEQYF
D gene: -; clone size: -; J gene: TRBJ2-6; V gene: TRBV24-1; CDR3 DNA: TGTGCCACCAGTGATTTGGGGCCTTCTGGGGCCAACGTCCTGACTTTC; CDR3 protein: CATSDLGPSGANVLTF
D gene: -; clone size: once; J gene: TRBJ2-2; V gene: TRBV29-1; CDR3 DNA: TGCAGCGCCCAGCGGTCCCAGGGCGGGGAGCTGTTTTTT; CDR3 protein: CSAQRSQGGELFF
D gene: -; clone size: once; J gene: TRBJ1-5; V gene: TRBV28; CDR3 DNA: TGTGCCAGCAGTTCAGCGGGGCAGTCCCAGGATCAGCCCCAGCATTTT; CDR3 protein: CASSSAGQSQDQPQHF
D gene: -; clone size: -; J gene: TRBJ1-1; V gene: TRBV10-3; CDR3 DNA: TGTGCCATCAGTGGGGGTGGGGCGGCGAGGTTGAACACTGAAGCTTTCTTT; CDR3 protein: CAISGGGAARLNTEAFF
D gene: TRBD1; clone size: -; J gene: TRBJ2-3; V gene: TRBV28; CDR3 DNA: TGTGCCAGCAGTTTATCCGGGACAGGGGGCACAGATACGCAGTATTTT; CDR3 protein: CASSLSGTGGTDTQYF
D gene: -; clone size: -; J gene: TRBJ1-5; V gene: TRBV2; CDR3 DNA: TGTGCCAGCAGTGAAGCTCGGGTCGATCAGCCCCAGCATTTT; CDR3 protein: CASSEARVDQPQHF
D gene: TRBD2; clone size: -; J gene: TRBJ2-7; V gene: TRBV28; CDR3 DNA: TGTGCCAGCAGTGGGACTAGCGGGAGCTACGAGCAGTACTTC; CDR3 protein: CASSGTSGSYEQYF
D gene: -; clone size: -; J gene: TRBJ1-6; V gene: TRBV28; CDR3 DNA: TGTGCCAGCAGTAGCCCCATTCGAGCGGGTTCACCCCTCCACTTT; CDR3 protein: CASSSPIRAGSPLHF
D gene: TRBD1; clone size: -; J gene: TRBJ2-2; V gene: TRBV28; CDR3 DNA: TGTGCCAGCAGTCCCGAGACAGGGCTGGCGGCTGGGGAGCTGTTTTTT; CDR3 protein: CASSPETGLAAGELFF
D gene: TRBD1; clone size: -; J gene: TRBJ1-2; V gene: TRBV11-3; CDR3 DNA: TGTGCCAGCACCCCGGGTCCGGGACAGGGATGTACCAACTATGGCTACACCTTC; CDR3 protein: CASTPGPGQGCTNYGYTF
D gene: -; clone size: once; J gene: TRBJ2-2; V gene: TRBV9; CDR3 DNA: TGTGCCAGCAGCATAGTGGACACCGGGGAGCTGTTTTTT; CDR3 protein: CASSIVDTGELFF
D gene: TRBD1; clone size: -; J gene: TRBJ2-5; V gene: TRBV5-1; CDR3 DNA: TGCGCCAGCAGCTCTGACAGGGGGCGGGAGACCCAGTACTTC; CDR3 protein: CASSSDRGRETQYF
D gene: -; clone size: -; J gene: TRBJ1-1; V gene: TRBV28; CDR3 DNA: TGTGCCAGCAGTCCCCGTCCGCCGGTGATGAACACTGAAGCTTTCTTT; CDR3 protein: CASSPRPPVMNTEAFF
D gene: TRBD1; clone size: -; J gene: TRBJ2-5; V gene: TRBV15; CDR3 DNA: TGTGCCACCAGCGTGCCGGGACAGGGGGAGGGCCAGTACTTC; CDR3 protein: CATSVPGQGEGQYF
D gene: -; clone size: -; J gene: TRBJ2-5; V gene: TRBV5-1; CDR3 DNA: TGCGCCAGCAGCCAAGACAGAACCCCTGCGACCCAGTACTTC; CDR3 protein: CASSQDRTPATQYF
D gene: TRBD1; clone size: -; J gene: TRBJ1-2; V gene: TRBV19; CDR3 DNA: TGTGCCAGTAGTATTGAGAACAGGGGCTATGGCTACACCTTC; CDR3 protein: CASSIENRGYGYTF
D gene: -; clone size: -; J gene: TRBJ1-1; V gene: TRBV6-1; CDR3 DNA: TGTGCCAGCAGTGAGGGCAGCTGGAACACTGAAGCTTTCTTT; CDR3 protein: CASSEGSWNTEAFF
D gene: -; clone size: -; J gene: TRBJ1-1; V gene: TRBV5-1; CDR3 DNA: TGCGCCAGCAGCCCCCGAGGTATACAGAACACTGAAGCTTTCTTT; CDR3 protein: CASSPRGIQNTEAFF
D gene: -; clone size: -; J gene: TRBJ2-1; V gene: TRBV3-1/TRBV3-2; CDR3 DNA: TGTGCCAGCAGCCAAGCGCGGCCAAGCTCCTACAATGAGCAGTTCTTC; CDR3 protein: CASSQARPSSYNEQFF
D gene: -; clone size: -; J gene: TRBJ1-2; V gene: TRBV6-5; CDR3 DNA: TGTGCCAGCATTCCGCGGGGGAAGTATTATGGCTACACCTTC; CDR3 protein: CASIPRGKYYGYTF
D gene: -; clone size: -; J gene: TRBJ1-2; V gene: TRBV28; CDR3 DNA: TGTGCCAGCAGTTTAGGGCGGAAAGAGTACTATGGCTACACCTTC; CDR3 protein: CASSLGRKEYYGYTF
D gene: -; clone size: -; J gene: TRBJ1-5; V gene: TRBV6-5; CDR3 DNA: TGTGCCAGCAGTCCTACACGGGGGAATCAGCCCCAGCATTTT; CDR3 protein: CASSPTRGNQPQHF
D gene: TRBD2; clone size: once; J gene: TRBJ2-5; V gene: TRBV2; CDR3 DNA: TGTGCCAGCACGGTCGGGAGGGAGACCCAGTACTTC; CDR3 protein: CASTVGRETQYF
D gene: TRBD2; clone size: -; J gene: TRBJ2-7; V gene: TRBV24-1; CDR3 DNA: TGTGCCACCAGTGGCTTACGGGGGGACGAGCAGTACTTC; CDR3 protein: CATSGLRGDEQYF
D gene: -; clone size: -; J gene: TRBJ1-1; V gene: TRBV14; CDR3 DNA: TGTGCCAGCAGCCAAGCCTACCGGAACACTGAAGCTTTCTTT; CDR3 protein: CASSQAYRNTEAFF
D gene: TRBD2; clone size: -; J gene: TRBJ2-2; V gene: TRBV10-2; CDR3 DNA: TGCGCCAGCGGGGGGACTACGAACACCGGGGAGCTGTTTTTT; CDR3 protein: CASGGTTNTGELFF
D gene: -; clone size: -; J gene: TRBJ1-2; V gene: TRBV19; CDR3 DNA: TGTGCCAGTAGTATAAGGTTGGGGGCAGATGGCTACACCTTC; CDR3 protein: CASSIRLGADGYTF
D gene: -; clone size: -; J gene: TRBJ1-3; V gene: TRBV27; CDR3 DNA: TGTGCCAGCAGTCGGGGGGCTGGAAACACCATATATTTT; CDR3 protein: CASSRGAGNTIYF
D gene: -; clone size: -; J gene: TRBJ1-2; V gene: TRBV5-1; CDR3 DNA: TGCGCCAGCAGAAGGGCAGTGGGGAACTATGGCTACACCTTC; CDR3 protein: CASRRAVGNYGYTF
D gene: TRBD2; clone size: few; J gene: TRBJ2-7; V gene: TRBV10-2; CDR3 DNA: TGCGCCAGCAGTGAGCCCAGCGGGGAGCACTACGAGCAGTACTTC; CDR3 protein: CASSEPSGEHYEQYF
D gene: -; clone size: -; J gene: TRBJ1-1; V gene: TRBV29-1; CDR3 DNA: TGCAGCGTTGAAGAGAGGGTGGGCACTGAAGCTTTCTTT; CDR3 protein: CSVEERVGTEAFF
D gene: TRBD2; clone size: once; J gene: TRBJ2-1; V gene: TRBV4-1; CDR3 DNA: TGCGCCAGCAGCCCAAGGGGACTAGCGGGAGATCTAGGCTACAATGAGCAGTTCTTC; CDR3 protein: CASSPRGLAGDLGYNEQFF
D gene: -; clone size: -; J gene: TRBJ1-1; V gene: TRBV7-9; CDR3 DNA: TGTGCCAGCAGCCAAGCCGCGACTGAAGCTTTCTTT; CDR3 protein: CASSQAATEAFF
D gene: TRBD1; clone size: few; J gene: TRBJ1-2; V gene: TRBV28; CDR3 DNA: TGTGCCAGCAGTTTATATCCAGGGGGCCGGTATGGCTACACCTTC; CDR3 protein: CASSLYPGGRYGYTF
D gene: -; clone size: -; J gene: TRBJ2-5; V gene: TRBV2; CDR3 DNA: TGTGCCAACTCTCCTACCTCTAGGGGAGAGACCCAGTACTTC; CDR3 protein: CANSPTSRGETQYF
D gene: TRBD1; clone size: few; J gene: TRBJ1-5; V gene: TRBV7-6; CDR3 DNA: TGTGCCAGCAGCTTGGGACAGGGAACGATTCAGCCCCAGCATTTT; CDR3 protein: CASSLGQGTIQPQHF
D gene: -; clone size: -; J gene: TRBJ2-2; V gene: TRBV7-3; CDR3 DNA: TGTGCCAGCACCCTGCCAAACACCGGGGAGCTGTTTTTT; CDR3 protein: CASTLPNTGELFF